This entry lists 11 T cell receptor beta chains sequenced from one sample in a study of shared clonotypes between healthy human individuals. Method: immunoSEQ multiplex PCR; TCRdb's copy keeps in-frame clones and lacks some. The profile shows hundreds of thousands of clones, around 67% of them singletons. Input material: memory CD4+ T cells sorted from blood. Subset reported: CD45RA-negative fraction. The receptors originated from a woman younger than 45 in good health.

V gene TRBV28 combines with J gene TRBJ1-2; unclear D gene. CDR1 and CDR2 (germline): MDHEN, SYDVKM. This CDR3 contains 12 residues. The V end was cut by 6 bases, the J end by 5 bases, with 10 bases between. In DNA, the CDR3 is TGTGCCAGCAGCTCTTATCGGTATGGCTACACCTTC. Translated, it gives CASSSYRYGYTF.

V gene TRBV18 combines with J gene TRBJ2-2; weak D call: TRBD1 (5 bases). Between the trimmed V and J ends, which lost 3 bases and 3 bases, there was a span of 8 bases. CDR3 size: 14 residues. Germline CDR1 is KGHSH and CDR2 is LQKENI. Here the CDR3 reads CASSPVRDTGELFF. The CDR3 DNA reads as TGTGCCAGCTCACCTGTCAGGGACACCGGGGAGCTGTTTTTT.

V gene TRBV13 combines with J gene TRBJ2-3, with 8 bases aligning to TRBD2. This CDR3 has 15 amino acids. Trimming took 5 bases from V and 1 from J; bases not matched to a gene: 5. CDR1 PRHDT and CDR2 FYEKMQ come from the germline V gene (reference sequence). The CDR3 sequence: CASSRGLVGTDTQYF. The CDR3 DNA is TGTGCCAGCAGCCGGGGACTAGTGGGCACAGATACGCAGTATTTT.

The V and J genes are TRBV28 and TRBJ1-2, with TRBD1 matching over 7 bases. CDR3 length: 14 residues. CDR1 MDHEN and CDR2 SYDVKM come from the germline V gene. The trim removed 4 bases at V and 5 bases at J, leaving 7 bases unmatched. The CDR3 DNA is TGTGCCAGCAGTTCCCCACAGGGGCCTTATGGCTACACCTTC. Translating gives CASSSPQGPYGYTF.

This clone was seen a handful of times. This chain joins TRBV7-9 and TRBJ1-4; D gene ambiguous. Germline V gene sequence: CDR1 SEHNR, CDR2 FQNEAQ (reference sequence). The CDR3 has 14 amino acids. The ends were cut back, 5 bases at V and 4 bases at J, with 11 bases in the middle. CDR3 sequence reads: CASSPRRDNEKLFF. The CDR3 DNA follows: TGTGCCAGCAGCCCCAGGCGGGATAATGAAAAACTGTTTTTT.

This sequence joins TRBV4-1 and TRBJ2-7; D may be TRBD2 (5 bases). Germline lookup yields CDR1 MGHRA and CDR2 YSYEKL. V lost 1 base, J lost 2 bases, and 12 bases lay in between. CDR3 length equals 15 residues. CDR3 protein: CASSQGWQRAYEQYF. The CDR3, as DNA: TGCGCCAGCAGCCAAGGTTGGCAGAGGGCCTACGAGCAGTACTTC.

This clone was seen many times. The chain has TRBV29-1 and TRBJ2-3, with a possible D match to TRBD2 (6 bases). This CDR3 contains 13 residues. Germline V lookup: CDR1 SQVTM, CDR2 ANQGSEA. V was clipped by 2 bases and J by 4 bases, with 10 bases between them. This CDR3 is CSVESGGADTQYF. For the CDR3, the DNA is TGCAGCGTTGAATCCGGGGGTGCAGATACGCAGTATTTT.

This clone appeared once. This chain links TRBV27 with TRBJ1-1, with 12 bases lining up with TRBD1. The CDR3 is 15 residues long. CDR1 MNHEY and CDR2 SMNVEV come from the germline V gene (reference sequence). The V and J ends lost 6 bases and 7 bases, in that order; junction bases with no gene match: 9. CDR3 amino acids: CASRNRDRGRSEAFF. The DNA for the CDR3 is TGTGCCAGCAGGAACCGGGACAGGGGGCGAAGTGAAGCTTTCTTT.

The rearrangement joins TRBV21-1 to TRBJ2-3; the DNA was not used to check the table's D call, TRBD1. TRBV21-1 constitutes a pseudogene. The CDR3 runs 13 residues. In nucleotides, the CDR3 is TGTGCCAGCAGGGGGACAGACACAGATACGCAGTATTTT. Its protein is CASRGTDTDTQYF.

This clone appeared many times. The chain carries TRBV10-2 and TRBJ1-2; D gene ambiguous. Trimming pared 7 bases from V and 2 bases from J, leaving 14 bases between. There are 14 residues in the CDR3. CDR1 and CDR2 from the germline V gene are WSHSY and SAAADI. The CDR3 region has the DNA TGCGCCAGCACGGGCGGAACTCCGAACTATGGCTACACCTTC. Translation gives CASTGGTPNYGYTF.

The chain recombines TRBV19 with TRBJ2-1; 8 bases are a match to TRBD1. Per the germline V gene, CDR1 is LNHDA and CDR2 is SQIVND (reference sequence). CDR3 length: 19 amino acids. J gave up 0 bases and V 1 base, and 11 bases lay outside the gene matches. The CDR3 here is CASSIGPGGPSDSYNEQFF. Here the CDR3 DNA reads TGTGCCAGTAGTATAGGCCCAGGGGGCCCTTCGGACTCCTACAATGAGCAGTTCTTC.